A single sample gave rise to the 18 T cell receptor beta chains below, sequenced in a study of T cell repertoires in cytomegalovirus infection. One entry per CDR3 protein results from TCRdb running MiXCR on the reads. Among approximately 1,000,000 distinct CDR3 sequences listed, roughly 31% were seen once. These receptors have no known antigen. The sequencing here drew on cultured CD8+ T cells from PBMCs, taken from culture after CMV antigen stimulation. These receptors all come from a human donor in good health (CMV status not recorded). Some clones in this sample may be carry-over from other donors' samples.

A few counts support this clonotype. The chain is built from TRBV5-5 and TRBJ2-3; 8 bases agree with TRBD1. Losses at the gene ends were 0 bases for V and 4 bases for J; bases not matched to a gene: 7. This CDR3 comprises 16 residues. Germline CDR1 reads SGHKS; CDR2 reads YYEKEE (reference sequence). The CDR3: CASSLGTGKRADTQYF. DNA for the CDR3: TGTGCCAGCAGCTTGGGGACAGGGAAACGGGCAGATACGCAGTATTTT.

This clonotype was seen repeatedly, ten times or more. The genes are TRBV12-3 or TRBV12-4 and TRBJ2-1; D gene uncertain. V lost 6 bases, J lost 6 bases, and 9 bases lay in between. This CDR3 has 12 amino acids. Here the CDR3 DNA reads TGTGCCAGCAGCCTCGCCCTCAATGAGCAGTTCTTC. Translated: CASSLALNEQFF.

This clonotype was seen a handful of times. The chain has TRBV6-1 and TRBJ1-5; no clear D. The CDR3 is made up of 13 amino acids. V dropped 5 bases and J dropped 11 bases, with 16 bases sitting between them. Germline V gene data show CDR1 as MNHNS and CDR2 as SASEGT. DNA of the CDR3: TGTGCCAGCAGTAAGGCAGGTTACAGAGCCCAGCATTTT. It translates to CASSKAGYRAQHF.

The chain links TRBV7-6 to TRBJ1-2; D remains unclear. Germline values: CDR1 SGHVS, CDR2 FNYEAQ. This CDR3 spans 14 amino acids. Trimming took off 3 bases at V and 1 base at J, with 9 bases between the two ends. The CDR3 region is CASSFQEVNYGYTF. CDR3 DNA sequence: TGTGCCAGCAGCTTTCAAGAGGTTAACTATGGCTACACCTTC.

This rearrangement joins TRBV7-2 to TRBJ2-1; 15 bases agree with TRBD2. CDR1 SGHTA and CDR2 FQGNSA come from the germline V gene. The CDR3 consists of 16 residues. V lost 3 bases to trimming and J lost 11 bases; unmatched junction nucleotides: 8. CDR3 bases: TGTGCCAGCAGCTTGGCCCCGGGACTAGCGGGGGGACAGCAGTTCTTC. It encodes CASSLAPGLAGGQQFF.

This clonotype was seen at least ten times. The chain combines TRBV6-5 with TRBJ1-2; 9 bases are shared with TRBD1. The V gene end was trimmed by 0 bases and the J gene end by 0 bases; junction bases not matched to a gene: 5. This CDR3 has 17 residues. CDR1 MNHEY and CDR2 SVGAGI come from the germline V gene. The CDR3: CASSYSYGQGTNYGYTF. DNA of the CDR3: TGTGCCAGCAGTTACTCCTACGGACAGGGGACTAACTATGGCTACACCTTC.

This clonotype was detected many times. The V call is TRBV11-2, the J call TRBJ2-5; TRBD1 matches at 8 bases. CDR1 and CDR2 (germline): SGHAT, FQNNGV. V lost 1 base, J lost 2 bases, and 12 bases stayed unmatched. The CDR3 runs to 18 residues. The CDR3, as DNA: TGTGCCAGCAGCTTAGGGAGAGGGGGGACAGGAATTCAAGAGACCCAGTACTTC. It codes for CASSLGRGGTGIQETQYF.

With regard to this clonotype: An end of the junction does not agree with germline; a read error may underlie this. This chain uses TRBV5-4 with TRBJ1-1, with D possibly being TRBD1 (6 bases). The CDR3 is made up of 14 amino acids. Germline V gene lookup returns CDR1 SGHNT and CDR2 YYREEE (reference sequence). CDR3 nucleotides: TGTGGCAGCAGCCTGGAATGGGGGGACACTGAAGCTTTTTTT. This encodes CGSSLEWGDTEAFF.

This chain connects TRBV6-2 or TRBV6-3 to TRBJ2-5; D remains ambiguous. The CDR3 extends over 13 amino acids. V lost 8 bases and J lost 1, with 11 bases in between. CDR1 MNHEY and CDR2 SVGEGT come from the germline V gene. This CDR3 reads CASGTTPQETQYF. The CDR3 DNA reads TGTGCCAGCGGAACAACTCCCCAAGAGACCCAGTACTTC.

This clonotype was observed many times. The genes are TRBV25-1 and TRBJ2-2; the D is unclear. The germline gives CDR1 MGHDK, CDR2 SYGVNS. This CDR3 is built from 12 residues. The V gene lost 4 bases and the J gene lost 5 bases, with 5 bases spanning the gap. The CDR3 sequence: CASSAHTGELFF. In DNA form, the CDR3 reads TGTGCCAGCAGTGCGCATACCGGGGAGCTGTTTTTT.

The V gene is TRBV14, the J gene TRBJ1-2; 7 bases map to TRBD1. Looked up from germline, CDR1 is SGHDN and CDR2 is FVKESK. Unmatched junction bases numbered 10, after V lost 2 bases and J lost 4 bases. The CDR3 has 16 residues. CDR3 DNA: TGTGCCAGCAGCCAATTCAAGCAGGGGGTGCTCTATGGCTACACCTTC. It translates to CASSQFKQGVLYGYTF.

In this sample, this clonotype turned up a few times. This chain uses TRBV6-6 with TRBJ2-5, with D possibly being TRBD2 (7 bases). Per germline, CDR1 MNHNY and CDR2 SVGAGI (reference sequence). V was cut by 2 bases and J by 2 bases, with 12 bases left in between. This CDR3 is built from 15 residues. CDR3 in DNA: TGTGCCAGCAGTTACGGGGCGGGGGCACAAGAGACCCAGTACTTC. Translating gives CASSYGAGAQETQYF.

This clonotype came up a few times. V usage is TRBV27 and J usage is TRBJ2-5; 15 bases align to TRBD2. CDR1 and CDR2 from the germline V gene are MNHEY and SMNVEV (reference sequence). V lost 4 bases, J lost 1 base, and 13 bases stayed unmatched. The CDR3 runs to 20 residues. CDR3 region: CASSSPRGLAGGPRQETQYF. The CDR3, as DNA: TGTGCCAGCAGTTCGCCCCGTGGACTAGCGGGGGGGCCTCGCCAAGAGACCCAGTACTTC.

This clonotype was observed a handful of times. This chain joins TRBV2 and TRBJ1-2, with D possibly being TRBD1 (5 bases). Germline values: CDR1 SNHLY, CDR2 FYNNEI. The CDR3 is made up of 10 amino acids. V gave up 4 bases and J gave up 11 bases, with 8 bases separating them. The CDR3 DNA reads TGTGCCAGCAGTGGCAGGGTATACACCTTC. It yields the protein CASSGRVYTF.

This clonotype showed up just a few times. The CDR3 nucleotides read TGTGCCAGCAGTTTATCCCTCTTGGAGGGCTACACCTTC. Amino acids: CASSLSLLEGYTF. The chain carries TRBV27 and TRBJ1-2; D is unresolved. The CDR3 covers 13 residues. The germline V gene encodes CDR1 MNHEY and CDR2 SMNVEV (reference sequence). V lost 0 bases to trimming and J lost 8 bases, with 10 bases between them.

V is TRBV7-6 and J is TRBJ2-7; TRBD2 matches 7 bases. This CDR3 comprises 13 residues. The V gene end was trimmed by 8 bases and the J gene end by 3 bases; junction bases not matched to a gene: 7. Germline V gene lookup returns CDR1 SGHVS and CDR2 FNYEAQ. The CDR3 DNA reads TGTGCCAGCTCGGGCGGGGGAATCTACGAGCAGTACTTC. This gives the protein CASSGGGIYEQYF.

This clonotype occurred many times. V gene TRBV7-2 combines with J gene TRBJ2-5, with TRBD2 matching 9 bases. The CDR3 has 17 residues. V shed 0 bases, J shed 5 bases, and the junction held 10 bases outside the gene matches. Germline CDR1 and CDR2: SGHTA and FQGNSA. The CDR3, as DNA: TGTGCCAGCAGCTTAGCGGGGAAGCGGGGGGCGAGGGAGACCCAGTACTTC. Protein: CASSLAGKRGARETQYF.

With regard to this clonotype: An end of the junction does not agree with germline; a read error may underlie this. This rearrangement joins TRBV5-1 to TRBJ2-7; D ambiguous. Looked up from germline, CDR1 is SGHRS and CDR2 is YFSETQ. The CDR3 consists of 18 residues. CDR3 nucleotide sequence: TGCGCCAGCAGCTTCTATTATCGAAGACCCTTAAATGCCTACGAGCATTACTTC. It translates to CASSFYYRRPLNAYEHYF.